This T cell receptor (beta chain) emerged from a study of blood T cell repertoires in COVID-19. Overall study: COVID-19 samples, acute and convalescent, were from the United States, Italy and Spain. T cells, B-cell-depleted T cells, or PBMCs provided the cDNA or gDNA that served as material.

In the case of this clone: One end of the junction varies from germline; a read error may be responsible.

Authors' analysis steps: Nucleated cell number was recorded as an estimate derived from reference gene primer amplification. TCRdb keeps only in-frame clones here, not all; method: immunoSEQ multiplex PCR. From that table come the V and J calls and clone size; the DNA was used to work out D and trimming. The sample shows roughly 200,000 clones, around 84% of them seen only once. The CDR3 runs to 14 residues. CDR1 SGHAT and CDR2 FQNNGV come from the germline V gene. The chain joins TRBV11-2 to TRBJ1-1; D ambiguous. This clonotype was sampled from a woman older than 75 with active or convalescent COVID-19. The material sequenced was peripheral blood. CDR3 sequence: CASSLDVANTEAFF. The CDR3 coding sequence is TGTGCCAGCAGCCTAGACGTAGCGAACACTGAAGCTTTCTTT.